This entry is about one TCR beta chain. The entry originates in a study of T-cell reconstitution after alpha-beta-depleted transplantation in children. The library targeted TCRbeta and was prepared with unique molecular identifiers. MiXCR, run by TCRdb on the PCR reads, gives a single entry per CDR3 protein. The table shows 350,000 to 450,000 distinct CDR3 sequences, with about 14% occurring only once. The TCR originated in a human donor who donated a stem cell graft to a child with Fanconi anemia. The material sequenced was PBMCs, taken from the stem cell graft.

The CDR3 spells CAGLAWTEAFF. In DNA, the CDR3 is TGTGCCGGCCTAGCTTGGACTGAAGCTTTCTTT. The chain links TRBV2 to TRBJ1-1; D gene ambiguous. The germline V gene has CDR1 SNHLY and CDR2 FYNNEI. V gave up 11 bases and J gave up 5 bases, with 12 bases separating them. CDR3 length: 11 residues.